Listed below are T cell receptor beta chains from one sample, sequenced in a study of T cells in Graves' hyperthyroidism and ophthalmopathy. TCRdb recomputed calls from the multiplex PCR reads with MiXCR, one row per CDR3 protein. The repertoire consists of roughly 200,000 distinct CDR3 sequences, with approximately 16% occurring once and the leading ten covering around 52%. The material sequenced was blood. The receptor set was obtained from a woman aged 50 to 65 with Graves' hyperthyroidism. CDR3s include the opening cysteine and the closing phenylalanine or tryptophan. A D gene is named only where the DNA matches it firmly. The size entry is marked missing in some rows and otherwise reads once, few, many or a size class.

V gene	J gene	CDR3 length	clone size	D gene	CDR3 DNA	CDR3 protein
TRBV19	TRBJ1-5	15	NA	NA	TGTGCCAGTAAATCGGGACCCGGAGACAATCAGCCCCAGCATTTT	CASKSGPGDNQPQHF
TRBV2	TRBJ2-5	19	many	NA	TGTGCCAGCAGAGAAACAGGGAATTCACCTACTCACGATGTGGAGACCCAGTACTTC	CASRETGNSPTHDVETQYF
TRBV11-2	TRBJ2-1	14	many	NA	TGTGCCAGCAGTCCAGGACTTGAACACAATGAGCAGTTCTTC	CASSPGLEHNEQFF
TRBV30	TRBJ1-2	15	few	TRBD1	TGTGCCTGGAGTCCGGACAGGGGGACAGGCTATGGCTACACCTTC	CAWSPDRGTGYGYTF
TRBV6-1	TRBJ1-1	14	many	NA	TGTGCCAGCAAAATGGGATACACGAACACTGAAGCTTTCTTT	CASKMGYTNTEAFF
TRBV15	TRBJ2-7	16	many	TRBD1	TGTGCCACCAGCAGAGGAGTATGGGACAGAGACTACGAGCAGTACTTC	CATSRGVWDRDYEQYF
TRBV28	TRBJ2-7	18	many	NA	TGTGCCAGCAGTTTAATTGGGGGCTACAGGGTGAGCTCCTACGAGCAGTACTTC	CASSLIGGYRVSSYEQYF
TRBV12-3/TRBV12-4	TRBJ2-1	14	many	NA	TGTGCCAGCAGATACGGGGACACCTACAATGAGCAGTTCTTC	CASRYGDTYNEQFF
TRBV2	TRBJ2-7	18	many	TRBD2	TGTGCCAGCACCCCCGTCGGGACTAGCGGGAGGGCCTTAAGGGAGCAGTACTTC	CASTPVGTSGRALREQYF
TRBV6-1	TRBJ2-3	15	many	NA	TGTGCCAGCATTAGAACTTTAGGGAGCACAGATACGCAGTATTTT	CASIRTLGSTDTQYF
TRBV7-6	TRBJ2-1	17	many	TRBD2	TGTGCCAGCAGCTCTGGACTAGCGGGAGTTAGATACAATGAGCAGTTCTTC	CASSSGLAGVRYNEQFF
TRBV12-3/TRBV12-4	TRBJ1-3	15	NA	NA	TGTACCAGCAGTTTACCTGGGGGCCCTGGAAACACCATATATTTT	CTSSLPGGPGNTIYF
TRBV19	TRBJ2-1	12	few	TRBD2	TGTGCCAGTGGGACTAGCGTACATGAGCAGTTCTTC	CASGTSVHEQFF
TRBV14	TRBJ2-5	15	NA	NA	TGTGCCAGCAGCCAAGGGGGTAGCGGAAAAGAGACCCAGTACTTC	CASSQGGSGKETQYF
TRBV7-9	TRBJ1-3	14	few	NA	TGTGCCAGCAGTCATCTCCAGGATGGAAACACCATATATTTT	CASSHLQDGNTIYF
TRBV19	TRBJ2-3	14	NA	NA	TGTGCCAGTAGTATAGAGGCAGGACGGGATACGCAGTATTTT	CASSIEAGRDTQYF
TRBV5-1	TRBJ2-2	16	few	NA	TGCGCCAGCAGCTTGGGGTCGCAGGTACACACCGGGGAGCTGTTTTTT	CASSLGSQVHTGELFF
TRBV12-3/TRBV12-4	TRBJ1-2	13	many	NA	TGTGCCAGCAGTTTTTCGGGGGCTGATGGCTACACCTTC	CASSFSGADGYTF
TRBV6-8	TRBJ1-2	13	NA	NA	TGTGCCAGCAGTTACGACAGTAACTATGGCTACACCTTC	CASSYDSNYGYTF
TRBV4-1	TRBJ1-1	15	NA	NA	TGCGCCAGCAGCTTGGCCCCCACCCAGAACACTGAAGCTTTCTTT	CASSLAPTQNTEAFF
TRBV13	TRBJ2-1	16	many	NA	TGTGCCAGCAGCTTAGGAGGGGCGAGCTCCTACAATGAGCAGTTCTTC	CASSLGGASSYNEQFF
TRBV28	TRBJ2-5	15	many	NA	TGTGCCAGCAACGCGGGCTCAGGGGGGAGAGAGACCCAGTACTTC	CASNAGSGGRETQYF
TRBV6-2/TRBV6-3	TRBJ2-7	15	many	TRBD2	TGTGCCAGCAGAGGACTAGCGGACCCCTCCGACGAGCAGTACTTC	CASRGLADPSDEQYF
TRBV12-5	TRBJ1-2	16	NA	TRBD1	TGTGCTAGTGGTTTGGATATAGGGGGCGCCTCGGGTGGCTACACCTTC	CASGLDIGGASGGYTF
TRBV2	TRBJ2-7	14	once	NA	TGTGCCAGCAGTGAAGTAGCGCGGAGCCGGGAGCAGTACTTC	CASSEVARSREQYF
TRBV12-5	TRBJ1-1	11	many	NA	TGTGCTAGTGGTCCCCCCACTGAAGCTTTCTTT	CASGPPTEAFF
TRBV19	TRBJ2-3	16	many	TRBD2	TGTGCCAGTAGTATCAACCCAGCGGGATTGACAGATACGCAGTATTTT	CASSINPAGLTDTQYF
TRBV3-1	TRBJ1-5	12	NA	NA	TGTGCCAGCAGCCAAGACTTCGGCCCCCAGCATTTT	CASSQDFGPQHF
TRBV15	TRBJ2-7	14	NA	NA	TGTGCCACCAGCGGGGGATCCAGATTAGGATGGCAGTACTTC	CATSGGSRLGWQYF